The text below deals with one TCR beta chain. The data are from a study of tumour-infiltrating T cells in Burkitt lymphoma. Study-wide context: Survival, overall and progression-free, tracked with productive clonality.

Some clones are missing from TCRdb's copy, which holds only in-frame ones; the method was immunoSEQ multiplex PCR. This table holds fewer than 8,500 clones, 65% to 85% found once. CDR3 length equals 13 residues. V shed 5 bases, J shed 10 bases, and the junction held 8 bases outside the gene matches. Germline CDR1 reads SGHVS; CDR2 reads FNYEAQ. The sequenced sample was tumor tissue. The sequence was obtained from a human donor with diffuse large B-cell lymphoma. This chain joins TRBV7-6 and TRBJ2-1, with 7 bases aligning to TRBD2. CDR3 loop: CASSPGLRWEQFF. Written as DNA, the CDR3 is TGTGCCAGCAGCCCGGGACTACGGTGGGAGCAGTTCTTC.